The 17 T cell receptor beta chains presented below share a single source sample, sequenced in a study of T cells in Graves' hyperthyroidism and ophthalmopathy. From RNA transcripts, TCR beta CDR3 regions were amplified. During a first-round RT-PCR of the TCR CDR3, the HTBI primer set was used. TCRdb re-called the multiplex PCR reads with MiXCR, one entry per CDR3 protein. The sample holds 400,000 to 550,000 distinct CDR3 sequences; roughly a quarter are singletons and the top ten take over 9%. Sequencing used blood. The receptors were sampled from a woman aged 25 to 39 with Graves' ophthalmopathy.

The table lists this clonotype with many counts. The chain carries TRBV19 and TRBJ1-5; 8 nucleotides align to TRBD1. The CDR3 length is 17 residues. The V and J ends lost 1 base and 1 base, in that order; junction bases with no gene match: 6. In germline, CDR1 is LNHDA, CDR2 SQIVND (reference sequence). CDR3 DNA sequence: TGTGCCAGTAGTATAGCGGCAGGGGGCCAGAGCAATCAGCCCCAGCATTTT. Translated, it gives CASSIAAGGQSNQPQHF. Combining the CDR3 with reference TRBV19 and TRBJ1-5 gives the whole variable domain DGGITQSPKYLFRKEGQNVTLSCEQNLNHDAMYWYRQDPGQGLRLIYYSQIVNDFQKGDIAEGYSVSREKKESFPLTVTSAQKNPTAFYLCASSIAAGGQSNQPQHFGDGTRLSIL.

This clonotype was seen repeatedly, ten times or more. This may stem from a read error, because a much larger clone lies one nucleotide away. The V gene is TRBV27, the J gene TRBJ1-1; D unclear. Germline V lookup: CDR1 MNHEY, CDR2 SMNVEV (reference sequence). The CDR3 extends over 15 amino acids. CDR3 coding DNA: TGTGCCAGCAGTTTAGATGGCAGATTGAACACTGAAGCTCTCTTT. Its translation is CASSLDGRLNTEALF.

The J gene is TRBJ2-2, the V gene TRBV2; unclear D gene. CDR1 and CDR2 (germline): SNHLY, FYNNEI. V was pared by 4 bases and J by 0 bases, with 9 bases between. This CDR3 has 15 residues. The CDR3 sequence is CASSGKNSNTGELFF. The DNA for the CDR3 is TGTGCCAGCAGTGGGAAGAATTCGAACACCGGGGAGCTGTTTTTT.

The V call is TRBV10-2, the J call TRBJ2-7; 9 bases match TRBD2. After removal of 4 bases from V and 2 bases from J, the junction contained 9 bases not matched to a gene. CDR3 length: 16 amino acids. Germline V gene data show CDR1 as WSHSY and CDR2 as SAAADI. CDR3 coding DNA: TGCGCCAGCAGTGTCGTAAGCGGGAGGCCCCCCTACGAGCAGTACTTC. Its translation is CASSVVSGRPPYEQYF.

This clonotype occurred many times. This chain uses TRBV6-1 with TRBJ1-1; the D is unclear. The germline CDR1 and CDR2 sequences are MNHNS and SASEGT. V shed 5 bases and J shed 0 bases, with 13 bases lying between them. This CDR3 spans 15 amino acids. The CDR3 coding sequence is TGTGCCAGCAGTCTCCAACGAGACATGAACACTGAAGCTTTCTTT. Its translation is CASSLQRDMNTEAFF.

This clonotype was detected ten times or more. This sequence joins TRBV6-2 or TRBV6-3 and TRBJ2-7; TRBD1 matches at 9 bases. This CDR3 region has 17 residues. The germline CDR1 and CDR2 sequences are MNHEY and SVGEGT. Trimming removed 0 bases from V and 3 bases from J; junction bases left unmatched: 9. Here the CDR3 DNA reads TGTGCCAGCAGTTACTCACCCTACCTGGACAGGGGCTACGAGCAGTACTTC. It specifies CASSYSPYLDRGYEQYF.

This clonotype has only a few counts. The chain recombines TRBV5-6 with TRBJ1-6; D is unclear. Between the trimmed V and J ends, which lost 2 bases and 7 bases, there was a span of 7 bases. Germline V lookup: CDR1 SGHDT, CDR2 YYEEEE. The CDR3 has 13 amino acids. Written as DNA, the CDR3 is TGTGCCAGCAGCTTTGAAGAGAATTCACCCCTCCACTTT. Translation: CASSFEENSPLHF.

This clonotype was seen at least ten times. J is TRBJ2-7 and V is TRBV7-2; D not resolved. Germline V gene data show CDR1 as SGHTA and CDR2 as FQGNSA. Trimming pared 5 bases from V and 4 bases from J, leaving 15 bases between. The CDR3 consists of 14 residues. The CDR3 bases are TGTGCCAGCAGCATCACCGGGTACTATTACGAGCAGTACTTC. Its protein product is CASSITGYYYEQYF.

The sample holds many counts of this clonotype. V usage is TRBV28 and J usage is TRBJ1-3; maybe TRBD1 (6 bases). The CDR3 totals 17 residues. Per the germline V gene, CDR1 is MDHEN and CDR2 is SYDVKM. Deletions cut 6 bases from V and 4 bases from J, with 22 bases between. CDR3 DNA sequence: TGTGCCAGCAGCAAATTCCCCTCGGGGGGGGGCGGAAACACCATATATTTT. It specifies CASSKFPSGGGGNTIYF.

There are many counts of this clonotype. As the CDR3 is not closed by the conserved phenylalanine or tryptophan, this likely results from a read error. The rearrangement links TRBV5-1 to TRBJ1-1, with 9 bases lining up with TRBD1. The CDR3 is made up of 13 amino acids. Germline V CDR1 and CDR2: SGHRS, YFSETQ. V was pared by 6 bases and J by 8 bases, with 8 bases of the junction left unmatched. As DNA, the CDR3 is TGCGCCAGCACCGTATTAACAGGGGGCGAAGCTTTCCTT. This translates into CASTVLTGGEAFL.

In this sample, this clonotype turned up many times. The rearrangement joins TRBV15 to TRBJ1-1; the D is unclear. This CDR3 region has 13 residues. Trimming shortened V by 1 base and J by 8 bases, and 11 bases separated the two germline ends. Germline CDR1 is LNHNV and CDR2 is YYDKDF (reference sequence). The CDR3 is CATSRVELEEAFF. Here the CDR3 DNA reads TGTGCCACCAGCAGAGTTGAGCTGGAAGAAGCTTTCTTT.

This clonotype was detected ten times or more. The chain links TRBV12-3 or TRBV12-4 to TRBJ1-5; 7 nucleotides line up with TRBD1. Losses at the gene ends were 5 bases for V and 5 bases for J; bases not matched to a gene: 12. The length of the CDR3 is 16 residues. The CDR3, as DNA: TGTGCCAGCAGTCCGACGCACAGGGGCCGGGATCAGCCCCAGCATTTT. Translating it yields CASSPTHRGRDQPQHF.

This clonotype was counted at least ten times. The chain recombines TRBV20-1 with TRBJ2-1; 7 nucleotides align to TRBD1. CDR3 length: 12 residues. The germline V gene encodes CDR1 DFQATT and CDR2 SNEGSKA (reference sequence). Germline trimming cut 5 bases from V and 4 bases from J; bases unmatched to any gene: 2. CDR3 nucleotide sequence: TGCAGTGCTTGGGACAGTTACAATGAGCAGTTCTTC. Protein: CSAWDSYNEQFF.

This clonotype was counted many times. The V gene is TRBV2, the J gene TRBJ2-2, with D uncertain. There are 14 residues in the CDR3. V was clipped by 7 bases and J by 0 bases, with 9 bases between them. From germline, CDR1 is SNHLY and CDR2 FYNNEI. This CDR3 reads CASTAGPNTGELFF. CDR3 in DNA: TGTGCCAGCACCGCAGGACCGAACACCGGGGAGCTGTTTTTT.

The chain has TRBV20-1 and TRBJ1-1, with D possibly matching TRBD1 (5 bases). The V end was cut by 3 bases, the J end by 2 bases, with 10 bases between. Germline values: CDR1 DFQATT, CDR2 SNEGSKA (reference sequence). This CDR3 is 13 amino acids long. As DNA, the CDR3 is TGCAGTGCTAGGGGGGGAATTAACACTGAAGCTTTCTTT. It codes for CSARGGINTEAFF.

V gene TRBV12-3 or TRBV12-4 combines with J gene TRBJ2-5; no clear D. V was shortened by 2 bases and J by 9 bases, with 10 bases between the two germline ends. This CDR3 has 12 amino acids. The CDR3 region is CASSLRSSAQYF. The CDR3 DNA reads as TGTGCCAGCAGTTTAAGGTCGTCGGCCCAGTACTTC.

The V and J genes are TRBV7-2 and TRBJ2-5; 9 nucleotides match TRBD2. Germline CDR1 reads SGHTA; CDR2 reads FQGNSA. V shed 5 bases and J 1 base; nucleotides not matched to a gene: 8. This CDR3 spans 16 amino acids. The CDR3 sequence is CASSRGSGSSQETQYF. The CDR3 DNA follows: TGTGCCAGCAGCCGAGGTAGCGGGAGCTCCCAAGAGACCCAGTACTTC.